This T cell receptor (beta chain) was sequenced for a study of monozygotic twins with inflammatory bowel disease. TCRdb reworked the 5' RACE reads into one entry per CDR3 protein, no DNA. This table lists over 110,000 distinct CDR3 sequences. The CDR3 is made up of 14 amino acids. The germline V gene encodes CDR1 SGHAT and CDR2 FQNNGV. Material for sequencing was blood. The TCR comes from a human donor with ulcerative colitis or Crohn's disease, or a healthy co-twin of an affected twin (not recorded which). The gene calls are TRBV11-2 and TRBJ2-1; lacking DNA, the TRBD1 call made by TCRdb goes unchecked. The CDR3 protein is CASSMTGAGNEQFF.